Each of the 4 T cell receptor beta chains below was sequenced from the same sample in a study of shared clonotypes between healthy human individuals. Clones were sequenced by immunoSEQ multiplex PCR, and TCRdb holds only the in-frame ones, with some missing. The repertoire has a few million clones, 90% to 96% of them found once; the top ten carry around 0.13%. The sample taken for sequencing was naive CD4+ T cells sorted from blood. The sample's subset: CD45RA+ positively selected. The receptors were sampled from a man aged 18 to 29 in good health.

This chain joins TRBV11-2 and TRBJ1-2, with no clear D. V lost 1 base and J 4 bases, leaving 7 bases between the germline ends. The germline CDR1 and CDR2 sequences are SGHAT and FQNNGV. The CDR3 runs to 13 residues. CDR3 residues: CASSLGVSYGYTF. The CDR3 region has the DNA TGTGCCAGCAGCTTAGGGGTATCCTATGGCTACACCTTC. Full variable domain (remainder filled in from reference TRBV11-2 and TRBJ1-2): EAGVAQSPRYKIIEKRQSVAFWCNPISGHATLYWYQQILGQGPKLLIQFQNNGVVDDSQLPKDRFSAERLKGVDSTLKIQPAKLEDSAVYLCASSLGVSYGYTFGSGTRLTVV.

CDR3 in DNA: TGTGCCATCGAAGACAGGATGAACACTGAAGCTTTCTTT. This codes for CAIEDRMNTEAFF. J is TRBJ1-1 and V is TRBV10-3; possibly TRBD1 for D (6 bases). This CDR3 contains 13 residues. V was trimmed by 8 bases and J by 0 bases, leaving 10 bases between them. The germline CDR1 and CDR2 sequences are ENHRY and SYGVKD.

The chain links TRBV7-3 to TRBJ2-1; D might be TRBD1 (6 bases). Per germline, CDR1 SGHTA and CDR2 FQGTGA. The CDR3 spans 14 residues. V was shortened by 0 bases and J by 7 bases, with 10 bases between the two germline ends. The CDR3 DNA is TGTGCCAGCAGCTTAACAGGGCAGGGGAATGAGCAGTTCTTC. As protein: CASSLTGQGNEQFF. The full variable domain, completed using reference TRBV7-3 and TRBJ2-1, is GAGVSQTPSNKVTEKGKYVELRCDPISGHTALYWYRQSLGQGPEFLIYFQGTGAADDSGLPNDRFFAVRPEGSVSTLKIQRTERGDSAVYLCASSLTGQGNEQFFGPGTRLTVL.

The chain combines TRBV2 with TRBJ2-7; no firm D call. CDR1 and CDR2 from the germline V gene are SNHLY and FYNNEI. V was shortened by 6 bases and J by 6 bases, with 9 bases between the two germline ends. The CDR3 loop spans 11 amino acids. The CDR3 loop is CASRVSGEQYF. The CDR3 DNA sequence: TGTGCCAGCAGGGTTAGTGGCGAGCAGTACTTC. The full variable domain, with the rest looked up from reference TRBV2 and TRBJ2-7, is EPEVTQTPSHQVTQMGQEVILRCVPISNHLYFYWYRQILGQKVEFLVSFYNNEISEKSEIFDDQFSVERPDGSNFTLKIRSTKLEDSAMYFCASRVSGEQYFGPGTRLTVT.